The 8 T cell receptor beta chains below come from one sample, sequenced in a study of blood T cell repertoires in COVID-19. The table came from immunoSEQ multiplex PCR; TCRdb's copy has only in-frame clones and leaves some out. The profile shows about 98,000 clones, 75% to 90% of them singletons. The specimen sequenced was peripheral blood. These receptors were taken from a human donor in a cohort sampled during active COVID-19.

This sequence joins TRBV7-6 and TRBJ1-2; 7 bases line up with TRBD1. Germline trimming cut 5 bases from V and 4 bases from J; bases unmatched to any gene: 10. Germline V gives CDR1 SGHVS, CDR2 FNYEAQ. This CDR3 region has 15 residues. The CDR3 nucleotides are TGTGCCAGCAGCGAAGAGGGGGCTACAACCTATGGCTACACCTTC. It translates to CASSEEGATTYGYTF.

The CDR3, as DNA: TGTGCCACCAGCAGAGCGGAGGGACAGTACTCCTACGAGCAGTACTTC. It translates to CATSRAEGQYSYEQYF. The chain recombines TRBV15 with TRBJ2-7; D is possibly TRBD1 (7 bases). The CDR3 has 16 residues. Germline CDR1 LNHNV, CDR2 YYDKDF (reference sequence). With 1 base removed from V and 0 bases from J, the gap between germline ends came to 13 bases.

The V and J genes are TRBV9 and TRBJ2-2; 8 bases map to TRBD2. CDR1 is SGDLS and CDR2 is YYNGEE in the germline V gene. The CDR3 covers 17 residues. The ends lost 3 bases at V and 6 bases at J; junction bases unmatched: 13. CDR3 loop: CASSAQGLGILAGELFF. The DNA for the CDR3 is TGTGCCAGCAGCGCACAGGGACTAGGCATTCTCGCCGGGGAGCTGTTTTTT.

The gene calls are TRBV5-6 and TRBJ2-2, with TRBD1 matching over 12 bases. The germline CDR1 and CDR2 sequences are SGHDT and YYEEEE. V lost 4 bases and J lost 0; bases outside the gene matches: 10. The CDR3 spans 19 residues. CDR3 amino acids: CASSPRGRDRGPNTGELFF. CDR3 coding DNA: TGTGCCAGCAGCCCCAGGGGCCGGGACAGGGGGCCGAACACCGGGGAGCTGTTTTTT.

The rearrangement joins TRBV5-1 to TRBJ2-5; TRBD2 matches 9 bases. Trimming cost V 0 bases and J 2 bases; bases outside gene matches: 2. The CDR3 loop spans 15 amino acids. Germline CDR1 is SGHRS and CDR2 is YFSETQ. CDR3 DNA: TGCGCCAGCAGCTTGGCTAGCGGGGATCAAGAGACCCAGTACTTC. Translating gives CASSLASGDQETQYF.

This chain uses TRBV27 with TRBJ2-3; 7 bases map to TRBD2. The V and J ends lost 6 bases and 0 bases, in that order; junction bases with no gene match: 6. CDR1 and CDR2 from the germline V gene are MNHEY and SMNVEV (reference sequence). The CDR3 loop spans 15 amino acids. This CDR3 reads CASRALALSTDTQYF. In DNA, the CDR3 is TGTGCCAGCAGAGCACTAGCGTTGAGCACAGATACGCAGTATTTT.

CDR3 sequence reads: CASLGGGPQETQYF. The CDR3, as DNA: TGTGCCAGCCTAGGGGGGGGGCCCCAAGAGACCCAGTACTTC. The V call is TRBV7-6, the J call TRBJ2-5; D possibly corresponds to TRBD2 (7 bases). Trimming shortened V by 8 bases and J by 1 base, and 14 bases separated the two germline ends. This CDR3 is built from 14 residues. Germline V lookup: CDR1 SGHVS, CDR2 FNYEAQ.

This clone was counted a few times. This sequence joins TRBV30 and TRBJ1-2; D unresolved. CDR3 size: 13 residues. Germline CDR1 GTSNPN, CDR2 SVGIG (reference sequence). Trimming pared 0 bases from V and 7 bases from J, leaving 12 bases between. As DNA, the CDR3 is TGTGCCTGGAGTGTACGGTACCTTTCTGGCTACACCTTC. It specifies CAWSVRYLSGYTF. The whole variable domain, remainder taken from reference TRBV30 and TRBJ1-2, is SQTIHQWPATLVQPVGSPLSLECTVEGTSNPNLYWYRQAAGRGLQLLFYSVGIGQISSEVPQNLSASRPQDRQFILSSKKLLLSDSGFYLCAWSVRYLSGYTFGSGTRLTVV.